A single sample is the source of the 9 T cell receptor beta chains below, sequenced in a study of blood T cell repertoires in COVID-19. The protocol was immunoSEQ multiplex PCR, while the TCRdb copy is restricted to in-frame clones and leaves out a portion. Of 250,000 or so clones in the sample, about 79% are singletons; the top ten hold 7.5% to 10%. The sequencing sample was made of peripheral blood. These receptors came from a man older than 75 with acute or convalescent COVID-19.

CDR3 amino acids: CASQVRRTHEQYF. The CDR3 coding sequence is TGTGCCAGCCAGGTCAGGCGTACCCACGAGCAGTACTTC. The chain is built from TRBV27 and TRBJ2-7, with no clear D. The V end was cut by 8 bases, the J end by 5 bases, with 16 bases between. Germline values: CDR1 MNHEY, CDR2 SMNVEV (reference sequence). The CDR3 consists of 13 residues.

V is TRBV6-6 and J is TRBJ2-7; TRBD2 matches at 9 bases. V dropped 5 bases and J dropped 3; count of bases not matched to a gene: 8. Germline CDR1 is MNHNY and CDR2 is SVGAGI (reference sequence). The length of the CDR3 is 15 residues. The CDR3 DNA follows: TGTGCCAGCAGTAACGGCGGGAGGGCCCTCTACGAGCAGTACTTC. Protein sequence: CASSNGGRALYEQYF.

The chain joins TRBV9 to TRBJ1-2; TRBD1 matches at 7 bases. Germline V gene lookup returns CDR1 SGDLS and CDR2 YYNGEE. The CDR3 is made up of 14 amino acids. The V gene end was trimmed by 1 base and the J gene end by 7 bases; junction bases not matched to a gene: 7. CDR3 sequence reads: CASSVFAGGSGYTF. The DNA of the CDR3 is TGTGCCAGCAGCGTATTTGCAGGGGGGAGTGGCTACACCTTC.

CDR3 region: CASSIGRNYGYTF. The DNA of the CDR3 is TGTGCCAGTAGTATAGGTCGGAACTATGGCTACACCTTC. The chain links TRBV19 to TRBJ1-2; D not resolved. Between the trimmed V and J ends, which lost 1 base and 2 bases, there was a span of 5 bases. Germline CDR1 LNHDA, CDR2 SQIVND (reference sequence). The CDR3 is 13 amino acids.

The CDR3 bases are TGTGCCAGCAGGACTTCCAGCTCCTACGAGCAGTACTTC. It codes for CASRTSSSYEQYF. The chain joins TRBV12-3 or TRBV12-4 to TRBJ2-7; D remains ambiguous. V was shortened by 6 bases and J by 0 bases, with 9 bases between the two germline ends. This CDR3 has 13 residues.

The gene calls are TRBV19 and TRBJ1-5; TRBD1 aligns across 9 bases. This CDR3 has 17 residues. Germline V gene lookup returns CDR1 LNHDA and CDR2 SQIVND (reference sequence). The V gene end was trimmed by 3 bases and the J gene end by 7 bases; junction bases not matched to a gene: 13. CDR3 loop: CASSMGHRGQGGQPQHF. The CDR3 nucleotides read TGTGCCAGTAGTATGGGACACCGGGGACAGGGAGGCCAGCCCCAGCATTTT.

The chain carries TRBV6-5 and TRBJ1-2; D unresolved. Looked up from germline, CDR1 is MNHEY and CDR2 is SVGAGI. This CDR3 contains 13 residues. Trimming left V 2 bases short and J 3 bases short, with 7 bases between. The DNA of the CDR3 is TGTGCCAGCAGTTACAACAGTGACTATGGCTACACCTTC. It specifies CASSYNSDYGYTF.

The chain is built from TRBV6-2 or TRBV6-3 and TRBJ1-2; D unclear. Trimming removed 5 bases at V and 6 bases at J, with 13 bases between. The CDR3 extends over 13 amino acids. Per germline, CDR1 MNHEY and CDR2 SVGEGT. CDR3 nucleotide sequence: TGTGCCAGCAGTAACCCCTGGTCGGATGGCTACACCTTC. Protein product: CASSNPWSDGYTF.

This rearrangement joins TRBV19 to TRBJ2-7, with 10 bases aligning to TRBD2. Per the germline V gene, CDR1 is LNHDA and CDR2 is SQIVND (reference sequence). V dropped 6 bases and J dropped 7; count of bases not matched to a gene: 9. The CDR3 totals 14 residues. The CDR3 DNA reads as TGTGCCAGTAGGGAGAGCGGGAGGGCCAGGGAGCAGTACTTC. The encoded protein is CASRESGRAREQYF.